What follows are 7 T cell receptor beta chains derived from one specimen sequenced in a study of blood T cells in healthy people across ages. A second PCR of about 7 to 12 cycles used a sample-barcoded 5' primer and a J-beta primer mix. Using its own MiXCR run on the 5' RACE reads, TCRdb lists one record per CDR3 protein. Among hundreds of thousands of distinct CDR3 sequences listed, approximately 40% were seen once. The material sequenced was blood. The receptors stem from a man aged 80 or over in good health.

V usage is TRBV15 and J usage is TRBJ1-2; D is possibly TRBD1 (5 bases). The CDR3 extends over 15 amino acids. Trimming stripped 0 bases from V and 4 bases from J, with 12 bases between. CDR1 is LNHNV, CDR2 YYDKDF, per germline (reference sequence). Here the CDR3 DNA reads TGTGCCACCAGCAGAGATTTCGACAGCCCCTATGGCTACACCTTC. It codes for CATSRDFDSPYGYTF.

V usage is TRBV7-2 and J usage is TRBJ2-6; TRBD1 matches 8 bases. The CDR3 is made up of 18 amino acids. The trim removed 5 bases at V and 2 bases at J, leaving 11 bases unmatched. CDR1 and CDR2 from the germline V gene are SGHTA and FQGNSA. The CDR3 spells CASSLSHTGGAGANVLTF. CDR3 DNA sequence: TGTGCCAGCAGCCTATCCCATACAGGGGGAGCTGGGGCCAACGTCCTGACTTTC.

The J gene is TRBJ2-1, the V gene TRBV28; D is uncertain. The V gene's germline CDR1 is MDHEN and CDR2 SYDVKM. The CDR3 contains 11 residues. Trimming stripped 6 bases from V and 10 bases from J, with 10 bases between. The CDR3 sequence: CASSSYYEQFF. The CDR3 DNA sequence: TGTGCCAGCAGCTCCTATTACGAGCAGTTCTTC.

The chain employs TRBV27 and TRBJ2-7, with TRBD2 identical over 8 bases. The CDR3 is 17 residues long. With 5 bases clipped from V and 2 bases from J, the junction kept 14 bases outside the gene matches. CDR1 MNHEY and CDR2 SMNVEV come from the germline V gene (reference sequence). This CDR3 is CASSAQRGGLSTYEQYF. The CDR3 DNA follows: TGTGCCAGCAGTGCACAACGGGGGGGGCTATCTACCTACGAGCAGTACTTC.

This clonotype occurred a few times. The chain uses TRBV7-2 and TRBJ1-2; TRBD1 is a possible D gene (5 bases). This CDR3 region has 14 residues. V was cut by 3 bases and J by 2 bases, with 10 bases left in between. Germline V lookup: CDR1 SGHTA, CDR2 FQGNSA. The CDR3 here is CASSFLGRNYGYTF. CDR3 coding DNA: TGTGCCAGCAGCTTCCTGGGGCGGAACTATGGCTACACCTTC.

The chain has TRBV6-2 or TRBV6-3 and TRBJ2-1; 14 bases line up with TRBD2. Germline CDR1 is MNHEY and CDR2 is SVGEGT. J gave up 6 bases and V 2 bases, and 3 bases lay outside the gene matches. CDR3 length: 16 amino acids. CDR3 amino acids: CASSYPTSGRGNEQFF. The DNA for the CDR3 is TGTGCCAGCAGTTACCCGACTAGCGGGAGGGGCAATGAGCAGTTCTTC.

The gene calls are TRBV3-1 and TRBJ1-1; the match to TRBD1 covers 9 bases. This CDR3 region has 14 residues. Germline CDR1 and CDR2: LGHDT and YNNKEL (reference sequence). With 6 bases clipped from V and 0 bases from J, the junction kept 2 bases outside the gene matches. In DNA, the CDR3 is TGTGCCAGCAGAGGGGACAGGGTGAACACTGAAGCTTTCTTT. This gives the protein CASRGDRVNTEAFF.